These 14 T cell receptor beta chains were sequenced from one sample in a study of T cells in Graves' hyperthyroidism and ophthalmopathy. Researchers amplified the TCR beta CDR3 regions from RNA transcripts. HTBI primers were the set used in a first-round RT-PCR of the TCR CDR3. TCRdb analysed the multiplex PCR reads with MiXCR anew, one entry per CDR3 protein. The profile shows over 500,000 distinct CDR3 sequences, about a sixth of them singletons. What was sequenced was blood. These receptors came from a woman between 18 and 29 years old with Graves' ophthalmopathy.

At least ten counts were recorded for this clonotype. V gene TRBV12-3 or TRBV12-4 combines with J gene TRBJ2-7; a weak D match, TRBD1 (5 bases). V was clipped by 6 bases and J by 2 bases, with 17 bases between them. The CDR3 spans 15 residues. The CDR3 loop reads CASSLRAGQPYEQYF. The CDR3 coding sequence is TGTGCCAGCAGCCTCCGGGCAGGGCAGCCCTACGAGCAGTACTTC.

V and J are TRBV28 and TRBJ2-5; 9 bases match TRBD1. The CDR3 sequence is 16 residues long. Germline loops: CDR1 MDHEN, CDR2 SYDVKM. V lost 3 bases and J lost 5; bases outside the gene matches: 10. The chain's CDR3 is CASSLGQGVGRETQYF. The CDR3, as DNA: TGTGCCAGCAGTTTGGGACAGGGTGTGGGCCGGGAGACCCAGTACTTC.

This clonotype was counted between two and nine times. The J gene is TRBJ1-1, the V gene TRBV4-1, with TRBD1 as a possible D gene (5 bases). The CDR3 runs 16 residues. Looked up from germline, CDR1 is MGHRA and CDR2 is YSYEKL. With 0 bases removed from V and 5 bases from J, the gap between germline ends came to 16 bases. The CDR3 here is CASSQDRGYGGTEAFF. CDR3 sequence (DNA): TGCGCCAGCAGCCAAGATAGGGGATACGGGGGGACTGAAGCTTTCTTT.

This clonotype was seen at least ten times. This chain uses TRBV11-1 with TRBJ2-7; possibly TRBD1 for D (6 bases). The germline CDR1 and CDR2 sequences are SGHAT and FQDESV (reference sequence). V lost 4 bases and J 0 bases, leaving 7 bases between the germline ends. The CDR3 totals 13 residues. DNA for the CDR3: TGTGCCAGCAGCTCAGGGGTCTCCTACGAGCAGTACTTC. Encoded protein: CASSSGVSYEQYF. The full variable domain, its missing parts supplied by reference TRBV11-1 and TRBJ2-7, is EAEVAQSPRYKITEKSQAVAFWCDPISGHATLYWYRQILGQGPELLVQFQDESVVDDSQLPKDRFSAERLKGVDSTLKIQPAELGDSAMYLCASSSGVSYEQYFGPGTRLTVT.

This clonotype was detected many times. This rearrangement joins TRBV30 to TRBJ1-3, with D tentatively TRBD1 (5 bases). CDR3 length equals 16 residues. Trimming removed 2 bases at V and 0 bases at J, with 14 bases between. Germline V gene data show CDR1 as GTSNPN and CDR2 as SVGIG (reference sequence). CDR3 protein: CAWSPRGRSSGNTIYF. DNA of the CDR3: TGTGCCTGGAGTCCGAGGGGCAGAAGCTCTGGAAACACCATATATTTT.

This clonotype was observed a few times. V gene TRBV14 combines with J gene TRBJ1-3; D is uncertain. The CDR3 loop spans 16 amino acids. CDR1 and CDR2 (germline): SGHDN, FVKESK. Trimming left V 5 bases short and J 0 bases short, with 14 bases between. The CDR3 loop is CASSVTDRSSGNTIYF. CDR3 in DNA: TGTGCCAGCAGCGTAACGGACCGGAGCTCTGGAAACACCATATATTTT.

V and J are TRBV6-2 or TRBV6-3 and TRBJ1-2, with 12 bases aligning to TRBD1. V trimming: 5 bases; J trimming: 1 base; junction bases outside the gene matches: 5. The CDR3 runs to 16 residues. Germline lookup yields CDR1 MNHEY and CDR2 SVGEGT. CDR3 DNA sequence: TGTGCCAGCAGTCGGGACAGGGGGCAATATAACTATGGCTACACCTTC. The encoded protein is CASSRDRGQYNYGYTF.

This clonotype was seen at least ten times. The chain employs TRBV5-5 and TRBJ2-4, with a tentative D call TRBD1 (5 bases). The V end lost 4 bases, the J end lost 10 bases, and 18 bases lay between the germline ends. The V gene's germline CDR1 is SGHKS and CDR2 YYEKEE (reference sequence). CDR3 size: 14 residues. The CDR3 coding sequence is TGTGCCAGCAGCCCCTACTTGGACACAGCAATTCAGTACTTC. As protein: CASSPYLDTAIQYF.

The table lists this clonotype with a few counts. The chain couples TRBV30 to TRBJ1-2; the D gene is possibly TRBD1 (6 bases). This CDR3 contains 14 residues. In germline, CDR1 is GTSNPN, CDR2 SVGIG (reference sequence). The germline V and J ends were trimmed by 3 bases and 5 bases, with 16 bases remaining between them. Here the CDR3 reads CAWRVGGQSYGYTF. CDR3 nucleotides: TGTGCCTGGAGGGTCGGGGGCCAGAGTTATGGCTACACCTTC.

This clonotype was seen at least ten times. The V and J genes are TRBV6-1 and TRBJ2-5; a possible D gene is TRBD1 (5 bases). The CDR3 consists of 12 residues. Trimming took off 8 bases at V and 9 bases at J, with 16 bases between the two ends. From germline, CDR1 is MNHNS and CDR2 SASEGT. CDR3 nucleotides: TGTGCCAGCGGGGCCTCGCAGAGGCCCCAGTACTTC. Translated, it gives CASGASQRPQYF.

The sample holds many counts of this clonotype. The rearrangement links TRBV7-3 to TRBJ1-2, with a weak D call TRBD1 (5 bases). The V and J ends lost 6 bases and 4 bases respectively, with 21 bases between them. The CDR3 extends over 16 amino acids. The germline CDR1 and CDR2 sequences are SGHTA and FQGTGA. This CDR3 reads CASRFNAQGGSYGYTF. CDR3 bases: TGTGCCAGCAGGTTTAACGCGCAGGGAGGAAGCTATGGCTACACCTTC.

Only a few counts were recorded for this clonotype. This chain links TRBV30 with TRBJ2-3, with 8 bases matching TRBD1. This CDR3 region has 16 residues. Germline CDR1 is GTSNPN and CDR2 is SVGIG (reference sequence). J was trimmed by 2 bases and V by 1 base; bases with no gene match: 8. The chain's CDR3 is CAWSAIRTGNTDTQYF. The CDR3 DNA is TGTGCCTGGAGTGCCATACGGACAGGGAACACAGATACGCAGTATTTT.

This clonotype was observed a handful of times. V is TRBV28 and J is TRBJ1-4; D is perhaps TRBD1 (5 bases). V lost 8 bases and J lost 8, with 15 bases in between. This CDR3 has 13 amino acids. In germline, CDR1 is MDHEN, CDR2 SYDVKM. The CDR3 reads CASDGGDLEKLFF. The CDR3 DNA reads TGTGCCAGCGACGGGGGTGATCTCGAAAAACTGTTTTTT.

In its sample, this clonotype was seen a few times. The gene calls are TRBV19 and TRBJ1-1, with a weak D call TRBD1 (5 bases). Germline V gene lookup returns CDR1 LNHDA and CDR2 SQIVND (reference sequence). The V and J ends lost 4 bases and 0 bases respectively, with 15 bases between them. This CDR3 is 16 amino acids long. The chain's CDR3 is CASSSRRQGMNTEAFF. CDR3 nucleotides: TGTGCCAGTAGTAGTCGCCGTCAGGGCATGAACACTGAAGCTTTCTTT.